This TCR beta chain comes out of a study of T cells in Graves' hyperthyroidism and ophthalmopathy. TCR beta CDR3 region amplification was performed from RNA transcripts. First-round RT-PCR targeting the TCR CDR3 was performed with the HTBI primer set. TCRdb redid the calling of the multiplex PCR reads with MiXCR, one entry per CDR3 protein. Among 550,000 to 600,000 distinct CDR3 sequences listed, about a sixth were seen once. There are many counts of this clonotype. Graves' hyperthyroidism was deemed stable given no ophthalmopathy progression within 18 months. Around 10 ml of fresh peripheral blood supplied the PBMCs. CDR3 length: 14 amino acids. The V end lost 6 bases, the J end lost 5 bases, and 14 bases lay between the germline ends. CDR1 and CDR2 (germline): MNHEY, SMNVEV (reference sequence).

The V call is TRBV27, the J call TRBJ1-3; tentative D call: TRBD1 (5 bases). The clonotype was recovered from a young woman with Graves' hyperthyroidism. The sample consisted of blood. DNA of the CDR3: TGTGCCAGCAGGCCGACAGCCATCCGAAACACCATATATTTT. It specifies CASRPTAIRNTIYF.